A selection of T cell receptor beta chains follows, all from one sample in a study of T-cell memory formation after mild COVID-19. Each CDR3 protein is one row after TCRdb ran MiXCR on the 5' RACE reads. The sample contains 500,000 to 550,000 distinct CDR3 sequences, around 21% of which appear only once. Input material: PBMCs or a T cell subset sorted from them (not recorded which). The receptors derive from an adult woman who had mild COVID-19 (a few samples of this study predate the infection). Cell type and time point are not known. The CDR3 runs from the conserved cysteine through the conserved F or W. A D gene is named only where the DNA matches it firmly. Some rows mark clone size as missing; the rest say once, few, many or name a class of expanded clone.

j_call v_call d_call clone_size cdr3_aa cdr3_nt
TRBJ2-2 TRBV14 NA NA CASRLGELFF TGTGCCAGCAGACTCGGGGAGCTGTTTTTT
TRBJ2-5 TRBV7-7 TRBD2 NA CASSSSGAEETQYF TGTGCCAGCAGCTCTAGCGGGGCCGAAGAGACCCAGTACTTC
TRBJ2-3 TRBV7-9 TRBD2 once CASSLPPSGSTDTQYF TGTGCCAGCAGCTTACCCCCTAGCGGCAGCACAGATACGCAGTATTTT
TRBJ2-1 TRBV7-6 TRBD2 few CASSPGTSGGNNEQFF TGTGCCAGCAGCCCAGGGACTAGCGGGGGTAATAATGAGCAGTTCTTC
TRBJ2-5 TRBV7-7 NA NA CASSYIPAAETQYF TGTGCCAGCAGCTATATTCCAGCAGCAGAGACCCAGTACTTC
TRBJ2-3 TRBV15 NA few CATGTVSTDTQYF TGTGCCACCGGAACAGTGAGCACAGATACGCAGTATTTT
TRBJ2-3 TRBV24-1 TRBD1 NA CATSDRKDRAPTDTQYF TGTGCCACCAGTGATCGTAAAGACAGGGCCCCCACAGATACGCAGTATTTT
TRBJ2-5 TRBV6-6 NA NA CASSYSQGGQTQYF TGTGCCAGCAGTTACTCGCAGGGGGGCCAGACCCAGTACTTC
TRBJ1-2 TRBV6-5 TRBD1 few CASSYETGGDYYGYTF TGTGCCAGCAGTTACGAGACAGGGGGAGATTACTATGGCTACACCTTC
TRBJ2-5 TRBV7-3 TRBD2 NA CASSLQAGGQETQYF TGTGCCAGCAGCTTACAAGCGGGAGGACAAGAGACCCAGTACTTC
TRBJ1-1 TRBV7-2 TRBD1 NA CASSLGGRGLTEAFF TGTGCCAGCAGCTTAGGAGGCAGGGGGCTCACTGAAGCTTTCTTT
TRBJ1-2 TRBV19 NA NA CASSYTPEGEYGYTF TGTGCCAGTAGTTATACTCCAGAAGGGGAATATGGCTACACCTTC
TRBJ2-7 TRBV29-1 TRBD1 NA CSVQGGVAEQYF TGCAGCGTTCAAGGGGGCGTAGCCGAGCAGTACTTC
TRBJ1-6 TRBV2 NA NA CASNPQANNSPLHF TGTGCCAGCAATCCCCAGGCTAATAATTCACCCCTCCACTTT
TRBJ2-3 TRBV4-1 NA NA CASSQVSTTDRTDTQYF TGCGCCAGCAGCCAAGTTTCCACGACAGACCGCACAGATACGCAGTATTTT
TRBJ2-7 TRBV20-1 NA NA CSASGREPSTYEQYF TGCAGTGCTAGTGGCAGGGAGCCCTCTACTTACGAGCAGTACTTC
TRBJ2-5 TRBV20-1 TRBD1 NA CSASGDRPTSQETQYF TGCAGTGCTAGCGGGGACAGGCCAACTTCCCAAGAGACCCAGTACTTC
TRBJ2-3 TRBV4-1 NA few CASSQDSPPDTQYF TGCGCCAGCAGCCAAGATAGCCCTCCAGATACGCAGTATTTT
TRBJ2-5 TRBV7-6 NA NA CASSHVGEGQETQYF TGTGCCAGCAGCCATGTGGGTGAGGGACAAGAGACCCAGTACTTC
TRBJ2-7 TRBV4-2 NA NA CASSQGPLSEQYF TGTGCCAGCAGCCAAGGACCCCTCTCCGAGCAGTACTTC